Listed here are 15 T cell receptor beta chains from one sample, sequenced in a study of blood T cell repertoires in COVID-19. Produced via immunoSEQ multiplex PCR; TCRdb's table is partial and in-frame only. The sample contains under 300,000 clones, 85% to 90% of which appear only once. Material: peripheral blood. Receptors were obtained from a woman aged 70 to 79 with active or convalescent COVID-19.

This chain connects TRBV7-8 to TRBJ1-5, with 8 bases aligning to TRBD1. The CDR3 is 15 residues long. Trimming at V came to 1 base and at J to 6 bases, leaving 5 bases not matched to a gene. CDR1 and CDR2 from the germline V gene are SGHVS and FQNEAQ. CDR3 DNA: TGTGCCAGCAGCTTAGTGACAGGGGTGGCTCAGCCCCAGCATTTT. This sequence encodes CASSLVTGVAQPQHF.

The sample holds a few counts of this clone. The chain joins TRBV5-6 to TRBJ1-6, with a possible D match to TRBD1 (5 bases). The CDR3 totals 15 residues. Germline-derived CDR1 and CDR2 are SGHDT and YYEEEE. V lost 0 bases and J lost 10, with 14 bases in between. CDR3 DNA sequence: TGTGCCAGCAGCTTGGGGGGTCAGGGCCGATCACCCCTCCACTTT. It translates to CASSLGGQGRSPLHF.

The chain is built from TRBV19 and TRBJ2-2; 7 bases line up with TRBD2. Trimming took 5 bases from V and 5 from J; bases not matched to a gene: 2. This CDR3 comprises 13 residues. Looked up from germline, CDR1 is LNHDA and CDR2 is SQIVND (reference sequence). The CDR3: CASSRGETGELFF. The CDR3 coding sequence is TGTGCCAGTAGTCGGGGGGAGACCGGGGAGCTGTTTTTT.

This clone came up once. The chain joins TRBV2 to TRBJ1-3, with TRBD1 as a possible D gene (6 bases). The V end lost 6 bases, the J end lost 8 bases, and 20 bases lay between the germline ends. Germline values: CDR1 SNHLY, CDR2 FYNNEI. CDR3 size: 15 residues. CDR3 protein: CASSLQGQSRDTIYF. For the CDR3, the DNA is TGTGCCAGCAGCCTTCAAGGACAGTCAAGGGACACCATATATTTT.

The CDR3 DNA reads as TGTGCCACCTCAGAGGGGACACCCGGAGCCGGCTACACCTTC. Residues: CATSEGTPGAGYTF. The J gene is TRBJ1-2, the V gene TRBV5-4; D may be TRBD1 (6 bases). The germline CDR1 and CDR2 sequences are SGHNT and YYREEE (reference sequence). V was clipped by 9 bases and J by 8 bases, with 23 bases between them. CDR3 length: 14 residues.

The rearrangement joins TRBV24-1 to TRBJ1-1, with 8 nucleotides matching TRBD1. Trimming took 4 bases from V and 3 from J; bases not matched to a gene: 6. Germline loops: CDR1 KGHDR, CDR2 SFDVKD. The CDR3 contains 15 residues. The DNA of the CDR3 is TGTGCCACCAGTGACTCGACAGGGGAGGACACTGAAGCTTTCTTT. Translated, it gives CATSDSTGEDTEAFF.

V is TRBV29-1 and J is TRBJ1-2; D ambiguous. There are 15 residues in the CDR3. The V end was cut by 3 bases, the J end by 5 bases, with 19 bases between. CDR1 and CDR2 (germline): SQVTM, ANQGSEA. Here the CDR3 reads CSVDSGPGLGYGYTF. Written as DNA, the CDR3 is TGCAGCGTTGACAGTGGCCCGGGTCTTGGGTATGGCTACACCTTC.

V usage is TRBV7-9 and J usage is TRBJ1-4, with D hard to call. The CDR3 contains 13 residues. Per germline, CDR1 SEHNR and CDR2 FQNEAQ (reference sequence). With 5 bases removed from V and 6 bases from J, the gap between germline ends came to 10 bases. The CDR3 here is CASSRRIDEKLFF. Written as DNA, the CDR3 is TGTGCCAGCAGCAGGCGGATCGATGAAAAACTGTTTTTT.

The chain couples TRBV4-3 to TRBJ1-1; D unclear. The CDR3 length is 14 residues. Looked up from germline, CDR1 is LGHNA and CDR2 is YSLEER. The V end was cut by 0 bases, the J end by 4 bases, with 9 bases between. This CDR3 is CASSQDSGGTEAFF. CDR3 in DNA: TGCGCCAGCAGCCAAGACTCAGGAGGCACTGAAGCTTTCTTT.

The sample holds one count of this clone. The chain is built from TRBV6-5 and TRBJ2-1; TRBD1 agrees at 8 bases. The trim removed 6 bases at V and 6 bases at J, leaving 4 bases unmatched. Germline-derived CDR1 and CDR2 are MNHEY and SVGAGI. This CDR3 has 13 amino acids. The CDR3 bases are TGTGCCAGCAGGACAGGGGAGGCCAATGAGCAGTTCTTC. Its translation: CASRTGEANEQFF.

The chain is built from TRBV10-3 and TRBJ1-4, with D possibly TRBD1 on 6 matching bases. Germline lookup yields CDR1 ENHRY and CDR2 SYGVKD. The V and J ends lost 8 bases and 3 bases respectively, with 10 bases between them. This CDR3 comprises 13 residues. The CDR3 reads CAIATGSNEKLFF. CDR3 in DNA: TGTGCCATCGCCACAGGGTCTAATGAAAAACTGTTTTTT.

This chain links TRBV7-9 with TRBJ2-2; unclear D gene. V lost 10 bases and J 4 bases, leaving 10 bases between the germline ends. Germline assignment: CDR1 SEHNR and CDR2 FQNEAQ (reference sequence). The CDR3 is made up of 12 amino acids. CDR3 residues: CAIPGPTGELFF. The CDR3 DNA follows: TGTGCCATACCAGGTCCCACCGGGGAGCTGTTTTTT.

The rearrangement uses TRBV3-1 (or the pseudogene TRBV3-2) and TRBJ1-1; 8 positions match TRBD1. V gave up 0 bases and J gave up 0 bases; unmatched junction bases: 6. Germline values: CDR1 LGHDT, CDR2 YNNKEL (reference sequence). This CDR3 has 17 amino acids. CDR3 sequence: CASSQDEGQGMNTEAFF. As DNA, the CDR3 is TGTGCCAGCAGCCAAGATGAAGGACAGGGTATGAACACTGAAGCTTTCTTT.

This chain connects TRBV9 to TRBJ1-4, with 7 bases identical to TRBD1. Germline CDR1 is SGDLS and CDR2 is YYNGEE. Trimming took 4 bases from V and 8 from J; bases not matched to a gene: 8. The CDR3 runs to 14 residues. The CDR3 DNA reads TGTGCCAGCAGCCCCCAGGGGGGTGAGGAAAAACTGTTTTTT. Amino acid sequence: CASSPQGGEEKLFF. Together with reference TRBV9 and TRBJ1-4, the CDR3 gives the full variable domain: DSGVTQTPKHLITATGQRVTLRCSPRSGDLSVYWYQQSLDQGLQFLIQYYNGEERAKGNILERFSAQQFPDLHSELNLSSLELGDSALYFCASSPQGGEEKLFFGSGTQLSVL.

V gene TRBV6-1 combines with J gene TRBJ1-6, with D possibly being TRBD1 (6 bases). V lost 2 bases and J 3 bases, leaving 23 bases between the germline ends. The germline V gene encodes CDR1 MNHNS and CDR2 SASEGT. There are 20 residues in the CDR3. CDR3 sequence (DNA): TGTGCCAGCAGTGAACGCCGCATTAGCGGGGGGGCTGACTATAATTCACCCCTCCACTTT. Protein: CASSERRISGGADYNSPLHF.